The 30 T cell receptor beta chains below were found in one sample sequenced in a study of cytomegalovirus exposure and HLA in healthy donors. With 60 Vbeta and 13 Jbeta primers, the PCR was carried out. Measured with immunoSEQ multiplex PCR; TCRdb has only the in-frame clones, and not every one. The sample consists of some 160,000 clones, approximately 88% of them appearing once. Sequenced: PBMCs. These receptors were taken from a woman aged 18-30 years in good health and CMV-seronegative.

The V and J genes are TRBV11-3 and TRBJ2-7; weak D call: TRBD2 (6 bases). This CDR3 spans 15 amino acids. The V gene's germline CDR1 is SGHNT and CDR2 YENEEA. V was cut by 1 base and J by 6 bases, with 16 bases left in between. The CDR3 reads CASSLGGGDGGEQYF. The CDR3, as DNA: TGTGCCAGCAGCTTAGGCGGAGGGGACGGCGGCGAGCAGTACTTC.

The V call is TRBV7-9, the J call TRBJ1-1; the match to TRBD1 covers 7 bases. V shed 4 bases, J shed 5 bases, and the junction held 4 bases outside the gene matches. Germline V gene sequence: CDR1 SEHNR, CDR2 FQNEAQ (reference sequence). CDR3 length equals 13 residues. The CDR3 sequence is CASSWDRVTEAFF. The CDR3 DNA reads TGTGCCAGCAGCTGGGACAGAGTGACTGAAGCTTTCTTT.

The rearrangement joins TRBV10-2 to TRBJ2-1; D unclear. Germline values: CDR1 WSHSY, CDR2 SAAADI. Trimming shortened V by 7 bases and J by 6 bases, and 10 bases separated the two germline ends. The CDR3 runs 12 residues. The chain's CDR3 is CASKPTRNEQFF. The DNA for the CDR3 is TGCGCCAGCAAACCTACCCGCAATGAGCAGTTCTTC.

This clone appeared a single time. This chain's CDR3 is CASSRPQGTEKLFF. Written as DNA, the CDR3 is TGTGCCAGCAGCCGCCCTCAGGGGACTGAAAAACTGTTTTTT. V usage is TRBV28 and J usage is TRBJ1-4; weak D call: TRBD1 (6 bases). The CDR3 extends over 14 amino acids. The V gene's germline CDR1 is MDHEN and CDR2 SYDVKM. V gave up 6 bases and J gave up 7 bases, with 15 bases separating them.

The rearrangement links TRBV6-5 to TRBJ2-1; TRBD2 aligns across 13 bases. J lost 4 bases, V lost 6 bases, and 3 bases had no gene match. Germline V lookup: CDR1 MNHEY, CDR2 SVGAGI. There are 15 residues in the CDR3. The CDR3 DNA reads TGTGCCAGCAGACTAGCGGGGGGGCCGTACAATGAGCAGTTCTTC. It is translated as CASRLAGGPYNEQFF.

The V call is TRBV19, the J call TRBJ2-5; 8 nucleotides match TRBD2. The CDR3 loop spans 14 amino acids. CDR1 and CDR2 from the germline V gene are LNHDA and SQIVND (reference sequence). The V gene end was trimmed by 1 base and the J gene end by 7 bases; junction bases not matched to a gene: 5. DNA for the CDR3: TGTGCCAGTAGTATAGTCGCAGCGGGGGTGACCCAGTACTTC. Translating gives CASSIVAAGVTQYF.

In this sample, this clone turned up a few times. The gene calls are TRBV15 and TRBJ1-2, with D uncertain. Germline V gene lookup returns CDR1 LNHNV and CDR2 YYDKDF (reference sequence). The ends were cut back, 3 bases at V and 8 bases at J, with 13 bases in the middle. The CDR3 sequence is 13 residues long. This CDR3 is CATSSETRGGYTF. The DNA of the CDR3 is TGTGCCACCAGCAGTGAAACCCGAGGGGGCTACACCTTC.

This sequence joins TRBV27 and TRBJ2-5; 10 bases agree with TRBD1. CDR3 length: 15 amino acids. The germline gives CDR1 MNHEY, CDR2 SMNVEV (reference sequence). With 3 bases clipped from V and 5 bases from J, the junction kept 6 bases outside the gene matches. CDR3: CASSLGQGSKETQYF. The CDR3 DNA reads as TGTGCCAGCAGTTTGGGACAGGGGTCGAAGGAGACCCAGTACTTC.

The chain joins TRBV6-5 to TRBJ1-2; TRBD1 might be the D (6 bases). The CDR3 has 14 amino acids. CDR1 is MNHEY, CDR2 SVGAGI, per germline. Trimming pared 5 bases from V and 6 bases from J, leaving 16 bases between. The CDR3 spells CASSRIQGSDGYTF. The CDR3 region has the DNA TGTGCCAGCAGTCGTATTCAGGGGAGTGATGGCTACACCTTC.

The chain is built from TRBV21-1 and TRBJ2-1; the table calls TRBD1, which could not be checked here. TRBV21-1 is annotated as a pseudogene. This CDR3 spans 15 amino acids. CDR3 sequence reads: CASSKAPGQLNKQFF. In nucleotides, the CDR3 is TGTGCCAGCAGCAAAGCCCCGGGACAGCTCAATAAGCAGTTCTTC.

The CDR3 region has the DNA TGTGCCAGTAGTATGACCTCAGGGGGCAGACAGCCCCAGCATTTT. This translates into CASSMTSGGRQPQHF. The J gene is TRBJ1-5, the V gene TRBV19; 8 bases map to TRBD1. The ends lost 3 bases at V and 7 bases at J; junction bases unmatched: 8. The germline V gene encodes CDR1 LNHDA and CDR2 SQIVND (reference sequence). The CDR3 consists of 15 residues. Looking up the rest from reference TRBV19 and TRBJ1-5 gives the full variable domain: DGGITQSPKYLFRKEGQNVTLSCEQNLNHDAMYWYRQDPGQGLRLIYYSQIVNDFQKGDIAEGYSVSREKKESFPLTVTSAQKNPTAFYLCASSMTSGGRQPQHFGDGTRLSIL.

The chain carries TRBV9 and TRBJ1-1; D ambiguous. Germline V gene data show CDR1 as SGDLS and CDR2 as YYNGEE. The CDR3 is made up of 15 amino acids. Trimming left V 2 bases short and J 1 base short, with 12 bases between. Written as DNA, the CDR3 is TGTGCCAGCAGCGTGGGAGGCGGGGAGAACACTGAAGCTTTCTTT. It yields the protein CASSVGGGENTEAFF. Together with reference TRBV9 and TRBJ1-1, the CDR3 gives the full variable domain: DSGVTQTPKHLITATGQRVTLRCSPRSGDLSVYWYQQSLDQGLQFLIQYYNGEERAKGNILERFSAQQFPDLHSELNLSSLELGDSALYFCASSVGGGENTEAFFGQGTRLTVV.

This clone is classed as medium-sized. The chain recombines TRBV25-1 with TRBJ2-1; 9 bases align to TRBD2. The CDR3 has 16 amino acids. V dropped 4 bases and J dropped 1; count of bases not matched to a gene: 5. The germline gives CDR1 MGHDK, CDR2 SYGVNS. CDR3 bases: TGTGCCAGCAGTGCCTTAGCGGGGGCATCCTACAATGAGCAGTTCTTC. This encodes CASSALAGASYNEQFF. The variable domain in full, with the rest retrieved from reference TRBV25-1 and TRBJ2-1, is EADIYQTPRYLVIGTGKKITLECSQTMGHDKMYWYQQDPGMELHLIHYSYGVNSTEKGDLSSESTVSRIRTEHFPLTLESARPSHTSQYLCASSALAGASYNEQFFGPGTRLTVL.

This chain uses TRBV27 with TRBJ2-1, with a weak D call TRBD2 (5 bases). This CDR3 is 15 amino acids long. The germline gives CDR1 MNHEY, CDR2 SMNVEV (reference sequence). The V gene lost 6 bases and the J gene lost 4 bases, with 16 bases spanning the gap. CDR3 region: CASSLLARAYNEQFF. The DNA for the CDR3 is TGTGCCAGCAGCCTTCTAGCAAGGGCATACAATGAGCAGTTCTTC.

This sequence joins TRBV6-4 and TRBJ2-2, with D perhaps TRBD2 (5 bases). Trimming cost V 4 bases and J 6 bases, with 15 bases left between them. The CDR3 sequence is 15 residues long. The germline gives CDR1 MRHNA, CDR2 SNTAGT. The CDR3: CASSVIWGAAGELFF. As DNA, the CDR3 is TGTGCCAGCAGTGTAATCTGGGGAGCAGCCGGGGAGCTGTTTTTT.

The chain joins TRBV19 to TRBJ1-5; D uncertain. The CDR3 is 13 residues long. Trimming left V 5 bases short and J 6 bases short, with 11 bases between. Germline loops: CDR1 LNHDA, CDR2 SQIVND (reference sequence). The DNA of the CDR3 is TGTGCCAGTAGTCTCGTGGGAGGTCAGCCCCAGCATTTT. It yields the protein CASSLVGGQPQHF.

The chain is built from TRBV10-1 and TRBJ2-1; D gene unclear. This CDR3 is built from 13 residues. The germline V gene encodes CDR1 WNHNN and CDR2 SYGVQD (reference sequence). V was trimmed by 0 bases and J by 9 bases, leaving 9 bases between them. CDR3 protein: CASSESRLGEQFF. For the CDR3, the DNA is TGCGCCAGCAGTGAGTCGAGGCTAGGTGAGCAGTTCTTC.

With regard to this clone: Lacking the conserved final phenylalanine or tryptophan, this CDR3 likely reflects a read error. No DNA is shown, since the ends of the CDR3 on it are uncertain; the CDR3 is the one TCRdb lists. The chain links TRBV6-1 to TRBJ2-7; TRBD2 is the table's D call and was not checked against the DNA. Germline assignment: CDR1 MNHNS and CDR2 SASEGT. The CDR3 adds up to 13 amino acids, both ends counted. CDR3 sequence reads: CTSSDLREPIYPS.

This rearrangement joins TRBV19 to TRBJ2-7; D is undetermined. CDR1 and CDR2 from the germline V gene are LNHDA and SQIVND (reference sequence). Trimming pared 2 bases from V and 4 bases from J, leaving 9 bases between. This CDR3 contains 13 residues. For the CDR3, the DNA is TGTGCCAGTAGTATAACGCACAGTTACGAGCAGTACTTC. Its translation: CASSITHSYEQYF.

This rearrangement joins TRBV10-3 to TRBJ1-5; D is unresolved. The CDR3 totals 12 residues. V was trimmed by 6 bases and J by 3 bases, leaving 6 bases between them. Germline CDR1 and CDR2: ENHRY and SYGVKD. The CDR3 spells CAISGDNQPQHF. In nucleotides, the CDR3 is TGTGCCATCAGCGGGGACAATCAGCCCCAGCATTTT.

V and J are TRBV6-6 and TRBJ2-3; D gene uncertain. The V gene's germline CDR1 is MNHNY and CDR2 SVGAGI (reference sequence). V was shortened by 7 bases and J by 5 bases, with 4 bases between the two germline ends. The CDR3 has 10 residues. The CDR3 coding sequence is TGTGCCAGCAAGAGAGATACGCAGTATTTT. It yields the protein CASKRDTQYF.

The chain employs TRBV11-2 and TRBJ2-7; 8 bases match TRBD2. The germline gives CDR1 SGHAT, CDR2 FQNNGV. The CDR3 has 15 residues. The J segment lost 2 bases and the V segment lost 5 bases, leaving 8 bases of the junction unmatched. The CDR3 region is CASSPLAGGAYEQYF. The CDR3 nucleotides read TGTGCCAGCAGCCCGCTTGCGGGGGGAGCCTACGAGCAGTACTTC.

This clone was detected only once. The V gene is TRBV19, the J gene TRBJ2-7, with D maybe TRBD1 (5 bases). Germline values: CDR1 LNHDA, CDR2 SQIVND (reference sequence). The CDR3 consists of 14 residues. V was cut by 10 bases and J by 3 bases, with 19 bases left in between. This CDR3 reads CATKGASPRYEQYF. The CDR3 nucleotides read TGTGCCACCAAAGGGGCATCCCCCCGCTACGAGCAGTACTTC.

This chain links TRBV2 with TRBJ2-3; weak D call: TRBD2 (6 bases). The CDR3 is 13 residues long. V lost 3 bases and J 8 bases, leaving 12 bases between the germline ends. Looked up from germline, CDR1 is SNHLY and CDR2 is FYNNEI. The CDR3 DNA is TGTGCCAGCAGTGAGGAAATGGGAGGTACGCAGTATTTT. This gives the protein CASSEEMGGTQYF.

The chain combines TRBV9 with TRBJ2-5, with 8 bases lining up with TRBD2. Germline CDR1 reads SGDLS; CDR2 reads YYNGEE. The CDR3 extends over 16 amino acids. J was trimmed by 0 bases and V by 0 bases; bases with no gene match: 4. CDR3 protein: CASSVASGQNQETQYF. CDR3 coding DNA: TGTGCCAGCAGCGTAGCTAGCGGGCAAAACCAAGAGACCCAGTACTTC.

This clone turned up a few times. The rearrangement joins TRBV14 to TRBJ1-1; 7 bases are shared with TRBD1. The CDR3 has 15 residues. V lost 2 bases to trimming and J lost 4 bases; unmatched junction nucleotides: 7. In germline, CDR1 is SGHDN, CDR2 FVKESK. CDR3 in DNA: TGTGCCAGCAGCCAAACCAGGACAGGCGGCACTGAAGCTTTCTTT. Protein product: CASSQTRTGGTEAFF.

This clone was detected only once. The chain has TRBV5-1 and TRBJ1-6; TRBD1 might be the D (5 bases). Per germline, CDR1 SGHRS and CDR2 YFSETQ. The CDR3 spans 18 residues. The V end was cut by 4 bases, the J end by 8 bases, with 25 bases between. The CDR3 sequence is CASSTTGRHTDDYSPLHF. CDR3 in DNA: TGCGCCAGCAGCACTACAGGACGGCACACAGACGACTATTCACCCCTCCACTTT.

CDR3: CASSYSWTGVVNEQFF. The CDR3 DNA reads TGTGCCAGCAGTTACTCATGGACAGGGGTTGTCAATGAGCAGTTCTTC. The gene calls are TRBV6-5 and TRBJ2-1; 9 bases are shared with TRBD1. Trimming cost V 0 bases and J 6 bases; bases outside gene matches: 6. CDR3 size: 16 residues. CDR1 and CDR2 from the germline V gene are MNHEY and SVGAGI.

This clone was recorded only once. This rearrangement joins TRBV28 to TRBJ1-5, with 9 nucleotides matching TRBD1. The CDR3 covers 15 residues. The V segment lost 5 bases and the J segment 5 bases; nucleotides outside the gene matches: 7. Germline V gene sequence: CDR1 MDHEN, CDR2 SYDVKM. This CDR3 is CASSLETGGDQPQHF. CDR3 DNA: TGTGCCAGCAGTCTCGAGACAGGGGGGGATCAGCCCCAGCATTTT.

This chain joins TRBV19 and TRBJ2-2; 7 bases line up with TRBD1. CDR3 size: 15 residues. The V segment lost 6 bases and the J segment 3 bases; nucleotides outside the gene matches: 7. The germline V gene has CDR1 LNHDA and CDR2 SQIVND (reference sequence). The CDR3 DNA sequence: TGTGCCAGTAGCCTGACAGGGCGGGACACCGGGGAGCTGTTTTTT. It is translated as CASSLTGRDTGELFF.